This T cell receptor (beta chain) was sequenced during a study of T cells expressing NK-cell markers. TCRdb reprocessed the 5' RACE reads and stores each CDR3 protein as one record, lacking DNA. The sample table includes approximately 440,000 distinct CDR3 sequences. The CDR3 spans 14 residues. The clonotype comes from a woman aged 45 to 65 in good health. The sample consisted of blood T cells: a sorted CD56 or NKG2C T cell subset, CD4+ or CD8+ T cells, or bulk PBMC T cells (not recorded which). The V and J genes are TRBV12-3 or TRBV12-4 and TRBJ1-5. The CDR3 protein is CASSLSGGDQPQHF.